This T cell receptor beta chain emerged from a study of T cells of healthy individuals. TCRdb analysed the 5' RACE reads with MiXCR anew, one entry per CDR3 protein. The sample lists 40,000 to 60,000 distinct CDR3 sequences; about 14% were seen once. Trimming took 4 bases from V and 0 from J, leaving 11 bases between them. The length of the CDR3 is 15 residues. Germline V gene sequence: CDR1 SGHDT, CDR2 YYEEEE. The clonotype originates from a human donor in good health. This chain joins TRBV5-6 and TRBJ2-1; D is possibly TRBD2 (5 bases). CDR3 nucleotides: TGTGCCAGCAGCAAGCCGACTAACTCCTACAATGAGCAGTTCTTC. Encoded protein: CASSKPTNSYNEQFF. Complete variable domain (other parts from reference TRBV5-6 and TRBJ2-1): DAGVTQSPTHLIKTRGQQVTLRCSPKSGHDTVSWYQQALGQGPQFIFQYYEEEERQRGNFPDRFSGHQFPNYSSELNVNALLLGDSALYLCASSKPTNSYNEQFFGPGTRLTVL.